Below are 32 T cell receptor beta chains sequenced from a single sample in a study of cytomegalovirus exposure and HLA in healthy donors. PCR used 60 Vbeta primers and 13 Jbeta primers. Libraries were prepared by immunoSEQ multiplex PCR; TCRdb keeps only in-frame clonotypes and omits some of them. The repertoire holds about 250,000 clones, with 80% as singletons. The source material was PBMCs. The source of these receptors is a girl aged 2 to 10 in good health and CMV-seronegative.

The chain joins TRBV28 to TRBJ2-3; 7 bases are shared with TRBD1. Germline V gene data show CDR1 as MDHEN and CDR2 as SYDVKM. The length of the CDR3 is 12 residues. Losses at the gene ends were 10 bases for V and 4 bases for J; bases not matched to a gene: 5. CDR3 nucleotides: TGTGCCACCGAAGGGACAGCAGATACGCAGTATTTT. Translated: CATEGTADTQYF.

The J gene is TRBJ2-1, the V gene TRBV9; unclear D gene. CDR1 SGDLS and CDR2 YYNGEE come from the germline V gene. The CDR3 consists of 13 residues. The V gene lost 2 bases and the J gene lost 7 bases, with 10 bases spanning the gap. The chain's CDR3 is CASSVDQRNEQFF. Here the CDR3 DNA reads TGTGCCAGCAGCGTCGACCAGAGGAATGAGCAGTTCTTC. Combining the CDR3 with reference TRBV9 and TRBJ2-1 gives the whole variable domain DSGVTQTPKHLITATGQRVTLRCSPRSGDLSVYWYQQSLDQGLQFLIQYYNGEERAKGNILERFSAQQFPDLHSELNLSSLELGDSALYFCASSVDQRNEQFFGPGTRLTVL.

This rearrangement joins TRBV9 to TRBJ2-1, with 15 bases lining up with TRBD2. CDR1 is SGDLS, CDR2 YYNGEE, per germline. This CDR3 comprises 18 residues. Trimming took 0 bases from V and 5 from J; bases not matched to a gene: 6. This CDR3 reads CASSVEGLAGGSDNEQFF. The CDR3 DNA follows: TGTGCCAGCAGCGTAGAGGGACTAGCGGGGGGCTCGGACAATGAGCAGTTCTTC.

This chain uses TRBV28 with TRBJ1-2; maybe TRBD1 (6 bases). V lost 6 bases and J 2 bases, leaving 16 bases between the germline ends. The germline CDR1 and CDR2 sequences are MDHEN and SYDVKM. The CDR3 has 15 residues. CDR3 coding DNA: TGTGCCAGCAGCCGGTTGTCGCAGGGGAACTATGGCTACACCTTC. Translating gives CASSRLSQGNYGYTF.

This clone was observed a few times. The J gene is TRBJ2-1, the V gene TRBV7-3; D possibly corresponds to TRBD2 (5 bases). CDR1 and CDR2 from the germline V gene are SGHTA and FQGTGA. Trimming removed 5 bases at V and 1 base at J, with 12 bases between. This CDR3 is 15 amino acids long. CDR3 loop: CASSRTPLSYNEQFF. CDR3 coding DNA: TGTGCCAGCAGCCGGACTCCCCTTTCCTACAATGAGCAGTTCTTC.

The chain links TRBV6-5 to TRBJ2-5; D is unresolved. The J call may be incorrect, as the DNA end agrees better with TRBJ2-7. This CDR3 contains 10 residues. The germline V gene has CDR1 MNHEY and CDR2 SVGAGI. CDR3 DNA: TGTGCGATCGGTTTCTACGAGCAGTACTTC. Encoded protein: CAIGFYEQYF.

This chain connects TRBV7-2 to TRBJ2-7; 13 bases are shared with TRBD2. Germline V lookup: CDR1 SGHTA, CDR2 FQGNSA. The junction had 5 bases not matched to a gene; V was cut back by 5 bases and J by 4 bases. This CDR3 contains 15 residues. In nucleotides, the CDR3 is TGTGCCAGCAGCCTTACTAGCGGGGGGGGTTACGAGCAGTACTTC. Amino acids: CASSLTSGGGYEQYF.

This clone was seen only once. The V call is TRBV7-2, the J call TRBJ2-1, with TRBD2 identical over 8 bases. After removal of 5 bases from V and 6 bases from J, the junction contained 6 bases not matched to a gene. This CDR3 is built from 14 residues. CDR1 is SGHTA and CDR2 is FQGNSA in the germline V gene. The CDR3 DNA is TGTGCCAGCAGCCTCCCGGGACTAGTCAATGAGCAGTTCTTC. Translated: CASSLPGLVNEQFF.

As DNA, the CDR3 is TGCGCCAGCAGGCCAGGGACAGGGGCCTACGAGCAGTACTTC. Its translation: CASRPGTGAYEQYF. This rearrangement joins TRBV4-1 to TRBJ2-7, with 10 bases matching TRBD1. With 6 bases clipped from V and 2 bases from J, the junction kept 4 bases outside the gene matches. Germline V lookup: CDR1 MGHRA, CDR2 YSYEKL. CDR3 length equals 14 residues.

The V gene is TRBV19, the J gene TRBJ2-1, with TRBD2 identical over 13 bases. V shed 4 bases and J 6 bases; nucleotides not matched to a gene: 9. The CDR3 consists of 17 residues. Germline V gene sequence: CDR1 LNHDA, CDR2 SQIVND (reference sequence). CDR3 sequence (DNA): TGTGCCAGTAGTACTCATTCGACTAGCGGGGGGTCCAATGAGCAGTTCTTC. Translation: CASSTHSTSGGSNEQFF.

This clone occurred once. V gene TRBV4-1 combines with J gene TRBJ2-1, with TRBD1 matching over 11 bases. The CDR3 has 17 residues. The V and J ends lost 0 bases and 6 bases, in that order; junction bases with no gene match: 7. Germline loops: CDR1 MGHRA, CDR2 YSYEKL. CDR3 DNA sequence: TGCGCCAGCAGCCAAGATCCCCGGGACAGGGGGTTCAATGAGCAGTTCTTC. Its translation is CASSQDPRDRGFNEQFF.

The chain carries TRBV10-3 and TRBJ2-5, with D tentatively TRBD1 (5 bases). The CDR3 has 12 residues. With 6 bases removed from V and 3 bases from J, the gap between germline ends came to 8 bases. Germline lookup yields CDR1 ENHRY and CDR2 SYGVKD. The CDR3 loop reads CAIRDREETQYF. In DNA, the CDR3 is TGTGCCATCAGAGACAGAGAAGAGACCCAGTACTTC.

The chain joins TRBV4-1 to TRBJ1-2; no clear D gene. The CDR3 is made up of 16 amino acids. Looked up from germline, CDR1 is MGHRA and CDR2 is YSYEKL. Trimming left V 0 bases short and J 3 bases short, with 14 bases between. This CDR3 reads CASSQDMFSHYYGYTF. The CDR3 nucleotides read TGCGCCAGCAGCCAAGATATGTTTAGCCACTACTATGGCTACACCTTC.

V is TRBV7-6 and J is TRBJ1-4; 8 bases are a match to TRBD1. After removal of 5 bases from V and 8 bases from J, the junction contained 7 bases not matched to a gene. The germline V gene encodes CDR1 SGHVS and CDR2 FNYEAQ. The CDR3 is made up of 14 amino acids. The CDR3 reads CASSPTGVGEKLFF. In DNA, the CDR3 is TGTGCCAGCAGCCCGACAGGGGTGGGGGAAAAACTGTTTTTT.

The V and J genes are TRBV28 and TRBJ1-6; perhaps TRBD1 as D (6 bases). Looked up from germline, CDR1 is MDHEN and CDR2 is SYDVKM. There are 13 residues in the CDR3. Trimming stripped 6 bases from V and 8 bases from J, with 11 bases between. The CDR3 DNA sequence: TGTGCCAGCAGCTATAGACAGGATTCACCCCTCCACTTT. Protein sequence: CASSYRQDSPLHF.

The gene calls are TRBV6-4 and TRBJ1-2, with D possibly being TRBD1 (5 bases). The germline CDR1 and CDR2 sequences are MRHNA and SNTAGT. Trimming pared 2 bases from V and 2 bases from J, leaving 6 bases between. CDR3 size: 13 residues. The DNA for the CDR3 is TGTGCCAGCAGTGACAGGGGAAACTATGGCTACACCTTC. It encodes CASSDRGNYGYTF.

In its sample, this clone was seen a few times. The genes are TRBV7-8 and TRBJ1-1; TRBD1 might be the D (5 bases). The V gene's germline CDR1 is SGHVS and CDR2 FQNEAQ. Trimming took 1 base from V and 3 from J, leaving 15 bases between them. The CDR3 spans 16 residues. CDR3 in DNA: TGTGCCAGCAGCTTAGGGGGGGGAAAAGGATACACTGAAGCTTTCTTT. Translated, it gives CASSLGGGKGYTEAFF.

This clone has just one count. This chain joins TRBV5-4 and TRBJ2-2, with D possibly matching TRBD1 (5 bases). The CDR3 spans 10 residues. The germline CDR1 and CDR2 sequences are SGHNT and YYREEE (reference sequence). V was clipped by 10 bases and J by 8 bases, with 9 bases between them. The CDR3 loop is CASTVGELFF. The CDR3 region has the DNA TGTGCCTCGACAGTGGGGGAGCTGTTTTTT.

This clone was recorded a few times. The chain has TRBV18 and TRBJ2-1; TRBD1 aligns across 7 bases. The V and J ends lost 6 bases and 10 bases, in that order; junction bases with no gene match: 9. Per germline, CDR1 KGHSH and CDR2 LQKENI. The CDR3 is 13 residues long. The CDR3 loop reads CASSPPTGPEQFF. The CDR3, as DNA: TGTGCCAGCTCGCCTCCGACAGGGCCCGAGCAGTTCTTC.

The CDR3 loop reads CASSLPPEAFF. The CDR3 nucleotides read TGTGCCAGCAGCCTACCTCCTGAAGCTTTCTTT. The rearrangement links TRBV7-9 to TRBJ1-1; D gene uncertain. Germline V CDR1 and CDR2: SEHNR, FQNEAQ (reference sequence). Trimming removed 5 bases at V and 6 bases at J, with 7 bases between. The CDR3 has 11 residues.

This chain links TRBV4-2 with TRBJ2-2; 9 bases agree with TRBD2. Germline CDR1 LGHNA, CDR2 YNFKEQ. The length of the CDR3 is 16 residues. With V trimmed by 3 bases and J by 4 bases, 6 bases remained unmatched. In DNA form, the CDR3 reads TGTGCCAGCAGCCACTCGTTAGCGGGAGTCACCGGGGAGCTGTTTTTT. It specifies CASSHSLAGVTGELFF.

Only a few counts were recorded for this clone. J is TRBJ2-7 and V is TRBV25-1; D gene unclear. The CDR3 contains 13 residues. Germline V gene sequence: CDR1 MGHDK, CDR2 SYGVNS. The V end was cut by 5 bases, the J end by 2 bases, with 10 bases between. CDR3 in DNA: TGTGCCAGCAGTCTATATAAAGCCTACGAGCAGTACTTC. It is translated as CASSLYKAYEQYF.

The chain recombines TRBV18 with TRBJ2-7; D is uncertain. The CDR3 sequence is 15 residues long. Trimming took off 2 bases at V and 0 bases at J, with 11 bases between the two ends. The germline gives CDR1 KGHSH, CDR2 LQKENI. The CDR3 nucleotides are TGTGCCAGCTCACCAAGAAACTCCTCCTCCTACGAGCAGTACTTC. Amino acid sequence: CASSPRNSSSYEQYF.

The genes are TRBV5-1 and TRBJ2-7; 7 bases map to TRBD1. The CDR3 is made up of 14 amino acids. V was clipped by 4 bases and J by 5 bases; unmatched bases: 9. The germline CDR1 and CDR2 sequences are SGHRS and YFSETQ. The CDR3 DNA reads TGCGCCAGCAGCGACAGGGACAGTCGGGACGAGCAGTACTTC. Translating it yields CASSDRDSRDEQYF.

The V and J genes are TRBV4-1 and TRBJ2-5, with 7 bases aligning to TRBD2. CDR1 is MGHRA, CDR2 YSYEKL, per germline. With 0 bases clipped from V and 2 bases from J, the junction kept 6 bases outside the gene matches. The CDR3 totals 16 residues. The CDR3 sequence: CASSQEGSGNQETQYF. CDR3 bases: TGCGCCAGCAGCCAAGAAGGCAGCGGGAATCAAGAGACCCAGTACTTC.

The chain uses TRBV29-1 and TRBJ1-1, with 8 nucleotides matching TRBD1. The CDR3 extends over 14 amino acids. CDR1 is SQVTM, CDR2 ANQGSEA, per germline. Germline trimming cut 1 base from V and 7 bases from J; bases unmatched to any gene: 8. The CDR3 loop reads CSVEGGRGQYEAFF. The CDR3 DNA reads as TGCAGCGTTGAAGGAGGCAGGGGGCAGTATGAAGCTTTCTTT.

The chain recombines TRBV5-4 with TRBJ2-7, with D maybe TRBD1 (6 bases). CDR3 length: 15 residues. The germline V gene encodes CDR1 SGHNT and CDR2 YYREEE (reference sequence). V shed 4 bases and J shed 5 bases, with 19 bases lying between them. The CDR3 DNA reads as TGTGCCAGCAGCACCCAGGGGAAAGGGGACCACGAGCAGTACTTC. Amino acids: CASSTQGKGDHEQYF. Complete variable domain (other parts from reference TRBV5-4 and TRBJ2-7): ETGVTQSPTHLIKTRGQQVTLRCSSQSGHNTVSWYQQALGQGPQFIFQYYREEENGRGNFPPRFSGLQFPNYSSELNVNALELDDSALYLCASSTQGKGDHEQYFGPGTRLTVT.

This chain joins TRBV7-9 and TRBJ2-2, with D tentatively TRBD1 (5 bases). Trimming took 7 bases from V and 6 from J, leaving 15 bases between them. This CDR3 has 14 residues. The V gene's germline CDR1 is SEHNR and CDR2 FQNEAQ (reference sequence). Here the CDR3 reads CASIRDSSPGELFF. Here the CDR3 DNA reads TGTGCCAGCATCAGGGATTCGAGTCCCGGGGAGCTGTTTTTT. The variable domain in full, with the rest retrieved from reference TRBV7-9 and TRBJ2-2, is DTGVSQNPRHKITKRGQNVTFRCDPISEHNRLYWYRQTLGQGPEFLTYFQNEAQLEKSRLLSDRFSAERPKGSFSTLEIQRTEQGDSAMYLCASIRDSSPGELFFGEGSRLTVL.

The V and J genes are TRBV19 and TRBJ2-1; 7 positions match TRBD2. Trimming at V came to 7 bases and at J to 3 bases, leaving 9 bases not matched to a gene. Germline assignment: CDR1 LNHDA and CDR2 SQIVND (reference sequence). This CDR3 region has 15 residues. CDR3 in DNA: TGTGCCAGTACCGAAGCCGGGACTAACTACAATGAGCAGTTCTTC. Translation gives CASTEAGTNYNEQFF.

The chain links TRBV19 to TRBJ1-4; D remains ambiguous. Germline V gives CDR1 LNHDA, CDR2 SQIVND (reference sequence). There are 14 residues in the CDR3. Trimming took 4 bases from V and 2 from J, leaving 8 bases between them. DNA of the CDR3: TGTGCCAGTAGTACTTCCGGGACTAATGAAAAACTGTTTTTT. It yields the protein CASSTSGTNEKLFF.

The gene calls are TRBV5-6 and TRBJ1-2; possible D gene TRBD1, 6 bases. CDR1 and CDR2 from the germline V gene are SGHDT and YYEEEE. The CDR3 has 14 residues. The V end lost 1 base, the J end lost 2 bases, and 9 bases lay between the germline ends. The CDR3, as DNA: TGTGCCAGCAGCTTGCCCGGGACAAACTATGGCTACACCTTC. Translating it yields CASSLPGTNYGYTF.

A note on this clone: This CDR3 is also generated by other DNA sequences in the sample. The genes are TRBV28 and TRBJ1-2; D perhaps matches TRBD1 (6 bases). Germline loops: CDR1 MDHEN, CDR2 SYDVKM. The V and J ends lost 10 bases and 4 bases respectively, with 16 bases between them. CDR3 length: 13 amino acids. Here the CDR3 DNA reads TGTGCCACCTGGACAGAGTCCTCCTATGGCTACACCTTC. Its protein product is CATWTESSYGYTF.